This T cell receptor (beta chain) stems from a study of blood T cell repertoires in COVID-19. In the original analysis: Reference gene primer amplification yielded estimated nucleated cell counts. The repertoire was sequenced with immunoSEQ multiplex PCR; TCRdb's copy has only in-frame clones and lacks some. The DNA gave D and trimming, while V, J and clone size come from that table. Of nearly 45,000 clones in the sample, approximately 80% were seen once. This clone was seen more than once but under ten times. The germline V and J ends were trimmed by 0 bases and 0 bases, with 15 bases remaining between them. This CDR3 has 18 residues. Germline CDR1 and CDR2: SGHNT and YENEEA.

The sample comprised peripheral blood. The chain employs TRBV11-3 and TRBJ2-4, with no clear D. The TCR comes from a human donor in a cohort sampled during active COVID-19. CDR3 DNA sequence: TGTGCCAGCAGCTTAGATCAAGGCGGCACCTTAGCCAAAAACATTCAGTACTTC. Translation: CASSLDQGGTLAKNIQYF.